What follows is one T cell receptor (beta chain) and its context. Its specificity is unknown. Germline V gene lookup returns CDR1 LGHNA and CDR2 YNFKEQ. V was pared by 0 bases and J by 4 bases, with 11 bases of the junction left unmatched. CDR3 length: 18 residues. The authors divided CD4+ cells into CD45RA+ naive and CD45RA-negative memory subsets. These data belong to a study of shared clonotypes between healthy human individuals. Across the study: Each donor had three CD4 naive, three CD4 memory, two CD8 naive and one CD8 memory plate.

Study-wide points: Among the subsets, naive ones generally showed larger estimated richness than memory ones. Sharing across four donors was highest in naive CD4 (approximately 5%) and lowest in memory CD8 (around 0.4%).

The protocol was immunoSEQ multiplex PCR, while the TCRdb copy is restricted to in-frame clones and leaves out a portion. The sample lists some 1,400,000 clones, approximately 97% occurring once. The receptor comes from a man younger than 40 in good health. V gene TRBV4-2 combines with J gene TRBJ2-7; 11 nucleotides align to TRBD2. Sequencing used naive CD4+ T cells sorted from blood. Regarding subset: CD45RA+ positively selected. The CDR3 is CASSQDSSGRPVGYEQYF. The CDR3 DNA sequence: TGTGCCAGCAGCCAAGACTCTAGCGGGAGGCCGGTTGGATACGAGCAGTACTTC.